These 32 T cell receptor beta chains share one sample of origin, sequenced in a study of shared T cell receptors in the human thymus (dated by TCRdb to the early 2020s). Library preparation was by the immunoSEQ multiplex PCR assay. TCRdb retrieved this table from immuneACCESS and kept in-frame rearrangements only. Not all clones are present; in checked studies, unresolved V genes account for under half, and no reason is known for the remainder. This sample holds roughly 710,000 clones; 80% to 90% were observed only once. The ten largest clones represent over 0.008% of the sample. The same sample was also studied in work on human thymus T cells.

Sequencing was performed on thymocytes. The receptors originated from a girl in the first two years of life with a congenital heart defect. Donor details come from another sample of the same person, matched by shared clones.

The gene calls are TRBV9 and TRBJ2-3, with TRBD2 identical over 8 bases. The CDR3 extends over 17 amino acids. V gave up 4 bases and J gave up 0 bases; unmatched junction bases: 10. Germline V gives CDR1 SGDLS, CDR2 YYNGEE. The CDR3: CASSHLSRGGSTDTQYF. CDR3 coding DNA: TGTGCCAGCAGCCACTTGTCGCGCGGGGGGAGCACAGATACGCAGTATTTT. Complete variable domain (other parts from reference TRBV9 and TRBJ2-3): DSGVTQTPKHLITATGQRVTLRCSPRSGDLSVYWYQQSLDQGLQFLIQYYNGEERAKGNILERFSAQQFPDLHSELNLSSLELGDSALYFCASSHLSRGGSTDTQYFGPGTRLTVL.

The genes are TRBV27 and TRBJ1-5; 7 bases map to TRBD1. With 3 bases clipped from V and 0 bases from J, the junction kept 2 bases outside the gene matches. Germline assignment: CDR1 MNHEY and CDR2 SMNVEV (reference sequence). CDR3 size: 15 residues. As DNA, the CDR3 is TGTGCCAGCAGTTTGGACAGGAATAGCAATCAGCCCCAGCATTTT. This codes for CASSLDRNSNQPQHF.

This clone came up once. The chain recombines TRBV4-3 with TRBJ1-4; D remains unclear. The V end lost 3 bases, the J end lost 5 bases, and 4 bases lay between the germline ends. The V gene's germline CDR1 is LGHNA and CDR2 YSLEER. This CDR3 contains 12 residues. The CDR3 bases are TGCGCCAGCAGCCACAAAAATGAAAAACTGTTTTTT. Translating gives CASSHKNEKLFF.

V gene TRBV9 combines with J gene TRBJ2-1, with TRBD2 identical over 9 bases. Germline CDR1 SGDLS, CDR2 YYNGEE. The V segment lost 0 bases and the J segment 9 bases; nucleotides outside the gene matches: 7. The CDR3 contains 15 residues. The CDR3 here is CASSVEAGGQAEQFF. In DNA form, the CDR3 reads TGTGCCAGCAGCGTAGAGGCGGGGGGGCAGGCTGAGCAGTTCTTC.

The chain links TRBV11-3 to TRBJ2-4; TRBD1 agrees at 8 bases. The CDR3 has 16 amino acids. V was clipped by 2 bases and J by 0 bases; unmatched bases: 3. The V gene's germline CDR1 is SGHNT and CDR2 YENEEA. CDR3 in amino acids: CASSLRTGLAKNIQYF. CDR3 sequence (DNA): TGTGCCAGCAGCTTAAGGACAGGGCTAGCCAAAAACATTCAGTACTTC.

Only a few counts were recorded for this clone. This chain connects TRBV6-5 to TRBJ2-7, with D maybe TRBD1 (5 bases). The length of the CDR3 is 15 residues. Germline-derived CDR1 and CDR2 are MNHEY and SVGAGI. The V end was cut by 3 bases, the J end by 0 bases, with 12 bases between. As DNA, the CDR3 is TGTGCCAGCAGTTATAAAACTGACAGCTCCTACGAGCAGTACTTC. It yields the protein CASSYKTDSSYEQYF.

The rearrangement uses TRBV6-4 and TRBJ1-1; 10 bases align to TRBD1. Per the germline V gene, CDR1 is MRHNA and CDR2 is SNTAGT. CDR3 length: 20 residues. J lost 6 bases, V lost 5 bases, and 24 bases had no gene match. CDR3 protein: CASSRTHPSGQGTLWSEAFF. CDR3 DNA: TGTGCCAGCAGTCGAACGCACCCATCGGGACAGGGGACCCTGTGGTCTGAAGCTTTCTTT.

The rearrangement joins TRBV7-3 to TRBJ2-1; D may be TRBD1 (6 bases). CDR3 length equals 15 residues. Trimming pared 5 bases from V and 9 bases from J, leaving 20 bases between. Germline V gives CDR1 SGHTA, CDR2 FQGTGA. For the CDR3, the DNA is TGTGCCAGCAGCGACCCCGGACAGCAGGTCGGTGAGCAGTTCTTC. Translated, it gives CASSDPGQQVGEQFF.

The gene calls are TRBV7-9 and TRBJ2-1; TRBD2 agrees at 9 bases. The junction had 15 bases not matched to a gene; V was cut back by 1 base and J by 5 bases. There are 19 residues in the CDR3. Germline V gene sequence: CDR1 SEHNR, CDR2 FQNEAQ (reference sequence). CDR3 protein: CASSLESGFGAGGNNEQFF. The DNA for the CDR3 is TGTGCCAGCAGCTTAGAGTCGGGGTTTGGAGCGGGGGGAAACAATGAGCAGTTCTTC.

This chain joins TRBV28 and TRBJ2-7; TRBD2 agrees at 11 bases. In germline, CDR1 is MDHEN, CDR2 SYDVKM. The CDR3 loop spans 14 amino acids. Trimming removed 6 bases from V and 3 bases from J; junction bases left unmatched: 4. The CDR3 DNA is TGTGCCAGCAGACGACTAGCGGGGCTCTACGAGCAGTACTTC. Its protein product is CASRRLAGLYEQYF.

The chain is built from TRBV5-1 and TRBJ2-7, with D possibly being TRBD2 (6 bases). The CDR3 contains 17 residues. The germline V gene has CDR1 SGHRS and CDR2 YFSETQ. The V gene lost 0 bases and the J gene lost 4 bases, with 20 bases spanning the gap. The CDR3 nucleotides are TGCGCCAGCAGCTTGGGCTTTGGAACGGGGGAAGGATACGAGCAGTACTTC. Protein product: CASSLGFGTGEGYEQYF.

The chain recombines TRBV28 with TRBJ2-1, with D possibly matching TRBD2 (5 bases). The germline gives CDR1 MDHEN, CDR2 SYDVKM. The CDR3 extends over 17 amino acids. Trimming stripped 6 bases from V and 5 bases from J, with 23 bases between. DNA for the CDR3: TGTGCCAGCAGAGGACCCCCAAGGTGGGGAGTCCACAATGAGCAGTTCTTC. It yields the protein CASRGPPRWGVHNEQFF.

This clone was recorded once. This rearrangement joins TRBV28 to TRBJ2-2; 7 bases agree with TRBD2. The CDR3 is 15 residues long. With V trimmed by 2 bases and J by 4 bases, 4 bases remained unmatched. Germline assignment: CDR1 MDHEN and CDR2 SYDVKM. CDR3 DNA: TGTGCCAGCAGTTTAGCGGGGGAGGGCACCGGGGAGCTGTTTTTT. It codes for CASSLAGEGTGELFF.

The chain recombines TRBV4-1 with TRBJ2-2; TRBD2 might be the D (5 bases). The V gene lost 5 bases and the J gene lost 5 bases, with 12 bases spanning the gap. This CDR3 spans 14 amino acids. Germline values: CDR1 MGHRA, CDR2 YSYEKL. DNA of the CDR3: TGCGCCAGCAGCTCCCAGGAGGCGACCGGGGAGCTGTTTTTT. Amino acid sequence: CASSSQEATGELFF.

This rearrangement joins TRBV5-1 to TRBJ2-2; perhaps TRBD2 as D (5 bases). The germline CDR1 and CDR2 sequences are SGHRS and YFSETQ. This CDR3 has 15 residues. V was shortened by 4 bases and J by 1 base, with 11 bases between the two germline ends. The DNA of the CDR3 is TGCGCCAGCAGCCCGACGGGGAAGAACACCGGGGAGCTGTTTTTT. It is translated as CASSPTGKNTGELFF.

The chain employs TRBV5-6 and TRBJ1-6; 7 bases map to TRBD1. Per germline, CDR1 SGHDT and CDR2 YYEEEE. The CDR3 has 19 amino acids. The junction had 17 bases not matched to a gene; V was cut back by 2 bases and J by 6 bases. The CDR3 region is CASSFLSYSGTALNSPLHF. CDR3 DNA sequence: TGTGCCAGCAGCTTCTTGTCGTACTCAGGGACAGCCCTTAATTCACCCCTCCACTTT.

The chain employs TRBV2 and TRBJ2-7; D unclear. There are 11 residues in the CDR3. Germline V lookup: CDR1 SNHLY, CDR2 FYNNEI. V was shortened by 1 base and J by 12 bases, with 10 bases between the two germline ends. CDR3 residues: CASSEDLEWYF. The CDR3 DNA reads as TGTGCCAGCAGTGAAGATTTGGAGTGGTACTTC.

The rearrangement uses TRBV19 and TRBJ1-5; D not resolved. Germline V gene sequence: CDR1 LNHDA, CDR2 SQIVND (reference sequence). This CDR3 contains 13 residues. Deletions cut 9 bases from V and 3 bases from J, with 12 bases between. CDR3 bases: TGTGCCAGCCGGCGGCAGCTCAATCAGCCCCAGCATTTT. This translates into CASRRQLNQPQHF.

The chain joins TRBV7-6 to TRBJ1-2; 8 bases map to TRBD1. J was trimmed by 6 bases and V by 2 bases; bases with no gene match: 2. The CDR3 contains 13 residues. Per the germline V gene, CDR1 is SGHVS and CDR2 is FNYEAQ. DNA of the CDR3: TGTGCCAGCAGCTTAATGACAGGGGATGGCTACACCTTC. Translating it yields CASSLMTGDGYTF.

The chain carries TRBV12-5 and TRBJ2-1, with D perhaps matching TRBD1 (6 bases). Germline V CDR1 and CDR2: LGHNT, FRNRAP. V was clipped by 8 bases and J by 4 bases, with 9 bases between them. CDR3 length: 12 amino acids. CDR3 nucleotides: TGTGCTAGTCGGGACAAGTACAATGAGCAGTTCTTC. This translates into CASRDKYNEQFF.

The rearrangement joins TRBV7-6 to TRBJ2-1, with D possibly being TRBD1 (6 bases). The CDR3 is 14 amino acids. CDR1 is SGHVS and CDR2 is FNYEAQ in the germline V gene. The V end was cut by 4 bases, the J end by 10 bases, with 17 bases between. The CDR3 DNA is TGTGCCAGCAGCTCCTACAGGGAAGGCGGAGAGCAGTTCTTC. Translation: CASSSYREGGEQFF.

The CDR3 region has the DNA TGTGCCAGCGGGTACAGAGCCCCTAATGAAAAACTGTTTTTT. It codes for CASGYRAPNEKLFF. The genes are TRBV28 and TRBJ1-4; D ambiguous. V was clipped by 8 bases and J by 3 bases, with 13 bases between them. CDR3 length equals 14 residues. In germline, CDR1 is MDHEN, CDR2 SYDVKM.

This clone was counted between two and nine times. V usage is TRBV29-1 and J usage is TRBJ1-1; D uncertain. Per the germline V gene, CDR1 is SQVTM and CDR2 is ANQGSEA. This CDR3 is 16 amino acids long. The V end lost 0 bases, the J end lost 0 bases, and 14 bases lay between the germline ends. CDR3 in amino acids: CSVEEDGLKMNTEAFF. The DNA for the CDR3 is TGCAGCGTTGAAGAGGACGGACTAAAAATGAACACTGAAGCTTTCTTT. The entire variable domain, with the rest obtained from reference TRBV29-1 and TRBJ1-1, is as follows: SAVISQKPSRDICQRGTSLTIQCQVDSQVTMMFWYRQQPGQSLTLIATANQGSEATYESGFVIDKFPISRPNLTFSTLTVSNMSPEDSSIYLCSVEEDGLKMNTEAFFGQGTRLTVV.

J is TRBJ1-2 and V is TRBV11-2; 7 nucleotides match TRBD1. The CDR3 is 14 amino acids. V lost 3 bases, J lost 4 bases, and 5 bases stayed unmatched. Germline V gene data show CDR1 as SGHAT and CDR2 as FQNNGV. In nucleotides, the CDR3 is TGTGCCAGCAGCTTCGACAGGGTCCTCTATGGCTACACCTTC. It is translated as CASSFDRVLYGYTF. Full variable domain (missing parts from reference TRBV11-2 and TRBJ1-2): EAGVAQSPRYKIIEKRQSVAFWCNPISGHATLYWYQQILGQGPKLLIQFQNNGVVDDSQLPKDRFSAERLKGVDSTLKIQPAKLEDSAVYLCASSFDRVLYGYTFGSGTRLTVV.

CDR3 nucleotide sequence: TGCGCCAGCAGAGGGATAAAAAAAAAGCGGGGGCACACAGATACGCAGTATTTT. This translates into CASRGIKKKRGHTDTQYF. The chain joins TRBV5-1 to TRBJ2-3, with TRBD2 matching over 8 bases. The CDR3 runs to 18 residues. Germline trimming cut 5 bases from V and 2 bases from J; bases unmatched to any gene: 16. Germline CDR1 reads SGHRS; CDR2 reads YFSETQ.

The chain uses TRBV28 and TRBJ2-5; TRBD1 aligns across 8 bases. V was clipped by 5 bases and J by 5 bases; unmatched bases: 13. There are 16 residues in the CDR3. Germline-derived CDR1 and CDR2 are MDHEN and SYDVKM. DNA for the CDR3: TGTGCCAGCAGTCATTATCGGACAGGGAGAAGGGAGACCCAGTACTTC. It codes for CASSHYRTGRRETQYF.

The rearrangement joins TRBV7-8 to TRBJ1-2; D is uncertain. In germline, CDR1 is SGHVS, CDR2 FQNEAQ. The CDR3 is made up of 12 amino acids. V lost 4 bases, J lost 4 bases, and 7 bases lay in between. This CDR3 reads CASSYITYGYTF. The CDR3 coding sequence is TGTGCCAGCAGCTACATTACCTATGGCTACACCTTC.

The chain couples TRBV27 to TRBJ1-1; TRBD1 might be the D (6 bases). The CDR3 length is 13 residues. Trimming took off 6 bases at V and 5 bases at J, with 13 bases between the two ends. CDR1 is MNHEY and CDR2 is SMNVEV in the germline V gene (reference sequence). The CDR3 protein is CASSYRDETEAFF. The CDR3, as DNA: TGTGCCAGCAGCTACAGGGATGAAACTGAAGCTTTCTTT.

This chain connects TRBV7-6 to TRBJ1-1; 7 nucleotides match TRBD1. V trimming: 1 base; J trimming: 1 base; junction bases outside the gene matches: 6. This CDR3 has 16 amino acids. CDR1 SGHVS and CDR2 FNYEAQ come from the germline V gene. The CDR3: CASSLVAPGGNTEAFF. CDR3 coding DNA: TGTGCCAGCAGCTTAGTAGCCCCAGGGGGGAACACTGAAGCTTTCTTT.

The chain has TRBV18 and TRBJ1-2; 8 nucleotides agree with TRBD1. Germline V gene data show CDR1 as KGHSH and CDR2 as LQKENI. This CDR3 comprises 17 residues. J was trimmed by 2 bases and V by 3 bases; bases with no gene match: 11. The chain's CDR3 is CASSPLARGPNNYGYTF. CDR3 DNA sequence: TGTGCCAGCTCACCTCTCGCCAGGGGGCCCAACAACTATGGCTACACCTTC.

The CDR3 bases are TGCGCCAGCAGCCAGACAGGGAAAGGTGAAAAACTGTTTTTT. Its translation: CASSQTGKGEKLFF. The chain couples TRBV4-1 to TRBJ1-4; 7 bases are a match to TRBD1. The CDR3 is 14 residues long. Germline V lookup: CDR1 MGHRA, CDR2 YSYEKL. The ends lost 3 bases at V and 7 bases at J; junction bases unmatched: 5.

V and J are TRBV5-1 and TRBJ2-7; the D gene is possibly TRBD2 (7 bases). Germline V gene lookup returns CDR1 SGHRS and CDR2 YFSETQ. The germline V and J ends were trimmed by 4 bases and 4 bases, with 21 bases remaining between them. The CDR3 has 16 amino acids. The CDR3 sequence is CASSPGGGNQGYEQYF. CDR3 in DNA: TGCGCCAGCAGCCCCGGCGGGGGCAACCAGGGGTACGAGCAGTACTTC. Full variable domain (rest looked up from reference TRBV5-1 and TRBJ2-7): KAGVTQTPRYLIKTRGQQVTLSCSPISGHRSVSWYQQTPGQGLQFLFEYFSETQRNKGNFPGRFSGRQFSNSRSEMNVSTLELGDSALYLCASSPGGGNQGYEQYFGPGTRLTVT.